Given below is one T cell receptor beta chain in context. The antigen is undetermined. Trimming took 1 base from V and 2 from J; bases not matched to a gene: 6. CDR3 length equals 17 residues. Germline V gene data show CDR1 as SGHTA and CDR2 as FQGNSA. All CD4+ cells other than CD45RA+CCR7+CD95- naive cells were sorted as memory, over 95% pure. CD8+, CD14+, CD16+, CD56+, CD19+ and CD25-bright cells were excluded before sorting. Ex vivo total memory CD4+ cells were sequenced at deep level. Profiling relied on immunoSEQ multiplex PCR, and the TCRdb table lists in-frame clones only, not all of them. The data hold 25,000 to 30,000 clones, with approximately 81% observed a single time. This specimen comes from a study of human CD4 T cells and Enterobacteriaceae. General study findings and limits: Only same-donor CFSE-low culture sequences were used to infer reactivity. Specific clonotypes appeared less expanded ex vivo than cross-reactive ones.

Input material: memory CD4+ T cells from blood. V is TRBV7-2 and J is TRBJ2-5; 11 bases map to TRBD2. The source is a human donor in good health. The CDR3, as DNA: TGTGCCAGCAGCTTAGGGGTAGCGGGGGGGCCGCAAGAGACCCAGTACTTC. It translates to CASSLGVAGGPQETQYF.